Listed below are T cell receptor beta chains from one sample, sequenced in a study of naive and memory T cell subsets. Each CDR3 protein gets one entry after TCRdb re-called the UMI-ligation and nested PCR reads with MiXCR. Altogether roughly 130,000 distinct CDR3 sequences are present, around 35% being singletons, with the ten largest covering about 0.85%. Source material: central memory CD4+ T cells from blood. The receptors originated from a human donor in good health. The CDR3 runs from the conserved cysteine through the conserved F or W. Fields, in order: J gene, clone size, V gene, D gene, CDR3 DNA, CDR3 protein. D genes are given only for firm matches. Clone size is shown for a subset of rows, as once, few, many or a class of expanded clone.

J gene: TRBJ1-1
clone size: NA
V gene: TRBV29-1
D gene: NA
CDR3 DNA: TGCAGCGTAGTGTTGAACACTGAAGCTTTCTTT
CDR3 protein: CSVVLNTEAFF

J gene: TRBJ2-1
clone size: NA
V gene: TRBV2
D gene: TRBD1
CDR3 DNA: TGTGCCAGCAGTGCCCCGGGACAGTATCTCAATGAGCAGTTCTTC
CDR3 protein: CASSAPGQYLNEQFF

J gene: TRBJ2-7
clone size: many
V gene: TRBV28
D gene: TRBD1
CDR3 DNA: TGTGCCAGCAGTTTTAGACAGGGAAAGCAGTACTTC
CDR3 protein: CASSFRQGKQYF

J gene: TRBJ2-1
clone size: NA
V gene: TRBV18
D gene: TRBD2
CDR3 DNA: TGTGCCAGCTCACCAATGACTGGCGGGAGGGCGGGTGAGCAGTTCTTC
CDR3 protein: CASSPMTGGRAGEQFF

J gene: TRBJ2-2
clone size: NA
V gene: TRBV7-8
D gene: TRBD2
CDR3 DNA: TGTGCCAGCAGCTCCGGGGCGGGAGGAATCGGGGAGCTGTTTTTT
CDR3 protein: CASSSGAGGIGELFF

J gene: TRBJ1-5
clone size: few
V gene: TRBV9
D gene: NA
CDR3 DNA: TGTGCCAGCAGCGAAAGGGGGGGTGGGCCCCAGCATTTT
CDR3 protein: CASSERGGGPQHF

J gene: TRBJ1-2
clone size: NA
V gene: TRBV7-6
D gene: TRBD1
CDR3 DNA: TGTGCCAGCAGCTCTACCGGGACAGGGTTCGGCTACACCTTC
CDR3 protein: CASSSTGTGFGYTF

J gene: TRBJ2-2
clone size: few
V gene: TRBV2
D gene: NA
CDR3 DNA: TGTGCCAGCAGGAGGGACTTGGGCACCGGGGAGCTGTTTTTT
CDR3 protein: CASRRDLGTGELFF

J gene: TRBJ2-6
clone size: few
V gene: TRBV10-2
D gene: NA
CDR3 DNA: TGCGCCAGCAGAGCCCAGGCTGGGGCCAACGTCCTGACTTTC
CDR3 protein: CASRAQAGANVLTF

J gene: TRBJ1-2
clone size: few
V gene: TRBV27
D gene: TRBD1
CDR3 DNA: TGTGCCAGCAGTTCTGACAGGGGATGGAGCTATGGCTACACCTTC
CDR3 protein: CASSSDRGWSYGYTF

J gene: TRBJ2-1
clone size: NA
V gene: TRBV7-9
D gene: TRBD1
CDR3 DNA: TGTGCCAGCAGCTTCGGGACAGATAACAATGAGCAGTTCTTC
CDR3 protein: CASSFGTDNNEQFF

J gene: TRBJ1-3
clone size: NA
V gene: TRBV7-2
D gene: TRBD1
CDR3 DNA: TGTGCCAGCAGCTTAGCGTGGGGCAGGGGGAACACCATATATTTT
CDR3 protein: CASSLAWGRGNTIYF

J gene: TRBJ2-3
clone size: few
V gene: TRBV24-1
D gene: NA
CDR3 DNA: TGTGCCACCAGTGCTGGACTACAAGACACCACAGATACGCAGTATTTT
CDR3 protein: CATSAGLQDTTDTQYF

J gene: TRBJ2-7
clone size: NA
V gene: TRBV27
D gene: TRBD2
CDR3 DNA: TGTGCCAGCAGATCACTAGCGTCACCCTACGAGCAGTACTTC
CDR3 protein: CASRSLASPYEQYF

J gene: TRBJ2-1
clone size: few
V gene: TRBV6-5
D gene: TRBD2
CDR3 DNA: TGTGCCAGCAGTAGACCCATAACCGGGGGGTACAATGAGCAGTTCTTC
CDR3 protein: CASSRPITGGYNEQFF

J gene: TRBJ1-1
clone size: NA
V gene: TRBV19
D gene: NA
CDR3 DNA: TGTGCCAGTAGTAGGGTCTCGAGCACTGAAGCTTTCTTT
CDR3 protein: CASSRVSSTEAFF

J gene: TRBJ2-3
clone size: NA
V gene: TRBV3-1
D gene: NA
CDR3 DNA: TGTGCCAGCAGTCCAAGCCCCCAGGGCACAGATACGCAGTATTTT
CDR3 protein: CASSPSPQGTDTQYF

J gene: TRBJ2-5
clone size: few
V gene: TRBV21-1
D gene: NA
CDR3 DNA: TGTGCCAGCGGGTTTCGGGACCTGATGCGGGAGACCCAGTACTTC
CDR3 protein: CASGFRDLMRETQYF

J gene: TRBJ2-3
clone size: many
V gene: TRBV14
D gene: TRBD2
CDR3 DNA: TGTGCCAGCAGCCTGGAGCGGGAGTCGAGCACAGATACGCAGTATTTT
CDR3 protein: CASSLERESSTDTQYF

J gene: TRBJ2-7
clone size: few
V gene: TRBV6-2/TRBV6-3
D gene: NA
CDR3 DNA: TGTGCCAGCAGTACCACCCGGACAGAAGGGCAGTACTTC
CDR3 protein: CASSTTRTEGQYF

J gene: TRBJ2-1
clone size: NA
V gene: TRBV7-2
D gene: TRBD2
CDR3 DNA: TGTGCCAGCAGCTCCGGAGCGGGGGATGGTGAGCAGTTCTTC
CDR3 protein: CASSSGAGDGEQFF

J gene: TRBJ1-5
clone size: few
V gene: TRBV20-1
D gene: NA
CDR3 DNA: TGCAGTGCTAGAATTCAAGGACGAGGCAATCAGCCCCAGCATTTT
CDR3 protein: CSARIQGRGNQPQHF

J gene: TRBJ2-3
clone size: many
V gene: TRBV10-3
D gene: TRBD2
CDR3 DNA: TGTGCCATCAGTGCTAGCGGGAACCCCGGTGATACGCAGTATTTT
CDR3 protein: CAISASGNPGDTQYF

J gene: TRBJ2-4
clone size: NA
V gene: TRBV6-6
D gene: TRBD2
CDR3 DNA: TGTGCCAGCAGTTACCGTCGGGCCACGCGGGAGAACATTCAGTACTTC
CDR3 protein: CASSYRRATRENIQYF

J gene: TRBJ1-6
clone size: many
V gene: TRBV20-1
D gene: NA
CDR3 DNA: TGCAGTGTTTTGGGTGCGGGTAATTCACCCCTCCACTTT
CDR3 protein: CSVLGAGNSPLHF

J gene: TRBJ1-6
clone size: NA
V gene: TRBV6-1
D gene: NA
CDR3 DNA: TGTGCCAGCAGTCCGGGCCCCTATAATTCACCCCTCCACTTT
CDR3 protein: CASSPGPYNSPLHF

J gene: TRBJ2-5
clone size: NA
V gene: TRBV9
D gene: TRBD1
CDR3 DNA: TGTGCCAGCAGCGTAGGACAGGGGGGCCAAGAGACCCAGTACTTC
CDR3 protein: CASSVGQGGQETQYF

J gene: TRBJ2-5
clone size: NA
V gene: TRBV11-1
D gene: NA
CDR3 DNA: TGTGCCAGCAGCTTCGTGGTGAGAGTCCAAGAGACCCAGTACTTC
CDR3 protein: CASSFVVRVQETQYF

J gene: TRBJ1-4
clone size: NA
V gene: TRBV9
D gene: TRBD1
CDR3 DNA: TGTGCCAGCAGCTTAGGGGACAGGGCTGGAGAAAAACTGTTTTTT
CDR3 protein: CASSLGDRAGEKLFF

J gene: TRBJ2-7
clone size: NA
V gene: TRBV18
D gene: NA
CDR3 DNA: TGTGCCAGCTCACCACCCTATTCAATCTACGAGCAGTACTTC
CDR3 protein: CASSPPYSIYEQYF

J gene: TRBJ1-1
clone size: NA
V gene: TRBV28
D gene: TRBD1
CDR3 DNA: TGTGCCAGCAGTTTAACAGGGACAGAGGGGACTGAAGCTTTCTTT
CDR3 protein: CASSLTGTEGTEAFF

J gene: TRBJ2-1
clone size: few
V gene: TRBV6-1
D gene: NA
CDR3 DNA: TGTGCCAGCAGCTCACGGAATGAGCAGTTCTTC
CDR3 protein: CASSSRNEQFF

J gene: TRBJ1-5
clone size: few
V gene: TRBV28
D gene: NA
CDR3 DNA: TGTGCCAGCAGTTTTTCGGACAGCAGATACAATCAGCCCCAGCATTTT
CDR3 protein: CASSFSDSRYNQPQHF

J gene: TRBJ2-3
clone size: once
V gene: TRBV10-3
D gene: NA
CDR3 DNA: TGTGCCATCAGTGGGGGTCTAGCGAGAAACACAGATACGCAGTATTTT
CDR3 protein: CAISGGLARNTDTQYF

J gene: TRBJ2-7
clone size: NA
V gene: TRBV28
D gene: TRBD1
CDR3 DNA: TGTGCCAGCAGGCCGACAGGGTCCTACGAGCAGTACTTC
CDR3 protein: CASRPTGSYEQYF

J gene: TRBJ2-4
clone size: NA
V gene: TRBV9
D gene: NA
CDR3 DNA: TGTGCCAGCAGCGTAGAGCCAGGGGGGAGGGTTCAGTACTTC
CDR3 protein: CASSVEPGGRVQYF

J gene: TRBJ2-1
clone size: few
V gene: TRBV7-2
D gene: NA
CDR3 DNA: TGTGCCAGCAGCTTAGGCCCGCCGAAAGAGCAGTTCTTC
CDR3 protein: CASSLGPPKEQFF

J gene: TRBJ2-1
clone size: NA
V gene: TRBV29-1
D gene: NA
CDR3 DNA: TGCAGCGTTGATAGGTCTAGCTCCTACAATGAGCAGTTCTTC
CDR3 protein: CSVDRSSSYNEQFF

J gene: TRBJ1-2
clone size: few
V gene: TRBV29-1
D gene: NA
CDR3 DNA: TGCAGCGTAGTAGGGGGGTCCTATGGCTACACCTTC
CDR3 protein: CSVVGGSYGYTF

J gene: TRBJ2-3
clone size: many
V gene: TRBV20-1
D gene: TRBD2
CDR3 DNA: TGCAGTGCTCCCCGGGGGGGCGCAGATACGCAGTATTTT
CDR3 protein: CSAPRGGADTQYF

J gene: TRBJ2-3
clone size: few
V gene: TRBV20-1
D gene: NA
CDR3 DNA: TGCAGTGCTAGACCTAGCACAGATACGCAGTATTTT
CDR3 protein: CSARPSTDTQYF

J gene: TRBJ2-3
clone size: NA
V gene: TRBV28
D gene: NA
CDR3 DNA: TGTGCCAGCAGCATAGTTTCAGATACGCAGTATTTT
CDR3 protein: CASSIVSDTQYF

J gene: TRBJ1-5
clone size: NA
V gene: TRBV20-1
D gene: NA
CDR3 DNA: TGCAGTGCTGAGGACAGCAATCAGCCCCAGCATTTT
CDR3 protein: CSAEDSNQPQHF

J gene: TRBJ2-5
clone size: NA
V gene: TRBV29-1
D gene: TRBD2
CDR3 DNA: TGCAGCGTTGAAGTGATGATTAGCGGGCGTCGCCACCAAGAGACCCAGTACTTC
CDR3 protein: CSVEVMISGRRHQETQYF

J gene: TRBJ2-1
clone size: NA
V gene: TRBV9
D gene: TRBD2
CDR3 DNA: TGTGCCAGCGAGGGGGGACTAGCGGGATCTGAGCAGTTCTTC
CDR3 protein: CASEGGLAGSEQFF

J gene: TRBJ2-1
clone size: few
V gene: TRBV7-9
D gene: TRBD1
CDR3 DNA: TGTGCCAGCAGCTTAGGTCTAGACAGGGGAATCGATGAGCAGTTCTTC
CDR3 protein: CASSLGLDRGIDEQFF

J gene: TRBJ1-1
clone size: NA
V gene: TRBV15
D gene: NA
CDR3 DNA: TGTGCCACCAGTCCCGAGACGGCAGGCGGTGAAGCTTTCTTT
CDR3 protein: CATSPETAGGEAFF

J gene: TRBJ1-2
clone size: NA
V gene: TRBV5-1
D gene: NA
CDR3 DNA: TGCGCCAGCAGCTCGGACGGGTTCTATGGCTACACCTTC
CDR3 protein: CASSSDGFYGYTF

J gene: TRBJ2-1
clone size: few
V gene: TRBV20-1
D gene: TRBD2
CDR3 DNA: TGCAGTGCCCCTCGGGCGGGAGACCAATACAATGAGCAGTTCTTC
CDR3 protein: CSAPRAGDQYNEQFF

J gene: TRBJ1-1
clone size: few
V gene: TRBV20-1
D gene: NA
CDR3 DNA: TGCAGTGCTAGATTACACGATACCACTGAAGCTTTCTTT
CDR3 protein: CSARLHDTTEAFF

J gene: TRBJ1-1
clone size: few
V gene: TRBV28
D gene: NA
CDR3 DNA: TGTGCCACCTGTACCCCCGGGCTTAACACTGAAGCTTTCTTT
CDR3 protein: CATCTPGLNTEAFF

J gene: TRBJ2-1
clone size: few
V gene: TRBV9
D gene: NA
CDR3 DNA: TGTGCCAGCAGCGCCTTAGGGCAGGGGGGTAAGAATGAGCAGTTCTTC
CDR3 protein: CASSALGQGGKNEQFF

J gene: TRBJ2-1
clone size: once
V gene: TRBV5-1
D gene: NA
CDR3 DNA: TGCGCCAGCAGCTTGGTCCCGGGAGTAGGTTCCTACAATGAGCAGTTCTTC
CDR3 protein: CASSLVPGVGSYNEQFF

J gene: TRBJ2-1
clone size: medium-sized
V gene: TRBV20-1
D gene: TRBD2
CDR3 DNA: TGCAGTGCTTTAGCGGGAGGATACAATGAGCAGTTCTTC
CDR3 protein: CSALAGGYNEQFF

J gene: TRBJ2-5
clone size: few
V gene: TRBV18
D gene: TRBD2
CDR3 DNA: TGTGCCAGCTCACGAGAATCGGGAGGAGCGAAGACCCAGTACTTC
CDR3 protein: CASSRESGGAKTQYF